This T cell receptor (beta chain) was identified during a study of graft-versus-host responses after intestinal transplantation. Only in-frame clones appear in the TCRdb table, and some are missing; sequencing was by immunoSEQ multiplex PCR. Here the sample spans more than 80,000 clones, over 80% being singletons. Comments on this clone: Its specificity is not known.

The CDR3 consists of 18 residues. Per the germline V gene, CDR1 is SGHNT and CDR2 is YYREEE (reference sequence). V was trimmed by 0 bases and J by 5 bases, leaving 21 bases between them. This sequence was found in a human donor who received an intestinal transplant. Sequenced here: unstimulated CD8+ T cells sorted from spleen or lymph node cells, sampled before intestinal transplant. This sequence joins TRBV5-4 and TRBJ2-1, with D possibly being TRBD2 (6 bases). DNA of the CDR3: TGTGCCAGCAGCTTGGGGCTAGCGCGTGGGGCCTCAGACAATGAGCAGTTCTTC. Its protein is CASSLGLARGASDNEQFF.